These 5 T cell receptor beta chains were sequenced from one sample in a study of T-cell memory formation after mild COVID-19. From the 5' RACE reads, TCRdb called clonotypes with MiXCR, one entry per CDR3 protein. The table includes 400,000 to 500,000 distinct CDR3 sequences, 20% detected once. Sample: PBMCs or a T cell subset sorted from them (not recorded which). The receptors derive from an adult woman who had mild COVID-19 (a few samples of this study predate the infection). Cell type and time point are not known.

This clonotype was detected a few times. CDR3 nucleotide sequence: TGTGCCACCAGACAACAGGGGAACACCGGGGAGCTGTTTTTT. This codes for CATRQQGNTGELFF. V is TRBV24-1 and J is TRBJ2-2; TRBD1 is a possible D gene (6 bases). Germline V gene data show CDR1 as KGHDR and CDR2 as SFDVKD. V dropped 7 bases and J dropped 1 base, with 9 bases sitting between them. CDR3 length: 14 amino acids.

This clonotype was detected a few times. CDR3: CASRFGNSDTQYF. The CDR3 DNA follows: TGTGCCAGTAGATTCGGGAATTCAGATACGCAGTATTTT. The V call is TRBV19, the J call TRBJ2-3; maybe TRBD2 (5 bases). The CDR3 loop spans 13 amino acids. Per the germline V gene, CDR1 is LNHDA and CDR2 is SQIVND (reference sequence). V shed 6 bases and J shed 4 bases, with 11 bases lying between them.

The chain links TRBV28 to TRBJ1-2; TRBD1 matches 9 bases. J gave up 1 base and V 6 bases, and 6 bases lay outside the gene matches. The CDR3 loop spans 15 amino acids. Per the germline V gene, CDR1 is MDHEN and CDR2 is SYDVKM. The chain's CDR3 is CASSPTGGNNYGYTF. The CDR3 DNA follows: TGTGCCAGCAGCCCCACAGGGGGCAATAACTATGGCTACACCTTC.

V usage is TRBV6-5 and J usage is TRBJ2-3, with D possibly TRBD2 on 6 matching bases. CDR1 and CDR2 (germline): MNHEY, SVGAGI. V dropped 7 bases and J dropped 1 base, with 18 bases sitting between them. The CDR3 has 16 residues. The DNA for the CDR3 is TGTGCCAGCACCCCGCCGGGAGCCGGGGGCACAGATACGCAGTATTTT. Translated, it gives CASTPPGAGGTDTQYF.

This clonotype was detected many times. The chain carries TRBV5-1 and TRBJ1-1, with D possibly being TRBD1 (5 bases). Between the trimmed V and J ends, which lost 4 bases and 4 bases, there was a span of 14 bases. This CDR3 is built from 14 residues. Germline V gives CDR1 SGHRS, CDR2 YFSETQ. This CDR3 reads CASSIGTEGTEAFF. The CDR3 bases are TGCGCCAGCAGCATTGGGACGGAGGGCACTGAAGCTTTCTTT.